This paragraph reports one T cell receptor beta chain. This specimen comes from a study of T cell repertoires in cytomegalovirus infection. Study background: A matching HLA type, together with CMV infection, was signaled by public TCR beta signatures.

This CDR3 is built from 17 residues. The germline V and J ends were trimmed by 0 bases and 3 bases, with 17 bases remaining between them. Germline V gene lookup returns CDR1 MDHEN and CDR2 SYDVKM. One entry per CDR3 protein, called by TCRdb with MiXCR from the reads. The sample consists of 150,000 or so distinct CDR3 sequences, 5.5% to 7% of them appearing once. Material for sequencing was PBMCs. The clonotype originates from a human donor in good health (CMV status not recorded). Some clones in this sample may be carry-over from other donors' samples. V gene TRBV28 combines with J gene TRBJ2-5; the D gene is possibly TRBD2 (6 bases). The CDR3 DNA reads TGTGCCAGCAGTTTATGGCTCCTGGGGGGAGGCGAAGAGACCCAGTACTTC. It translates to CASSLWLLGGGEETQYF.